This TCR beta chain was obtained from a study of cytomegalovirus exposure and HLA in healthy donors. Clones were sequenced by immunoSEQ multiplex PCR, and TCRdb holds only the in-frame ones, with some missing. Of about 180,000 clones listed, 85% are singletons. This CDR3 is built from 14 residues. V was pared by 6 bases and J by 4 bases, with 13 bases between. The V gene's germline CDR1 is MNHEY and CDR2 SMNVEV (reference sequence). Source material: PBMCs. V gene TRBV27 combines with J gene TRBJ1-3; D not resolved. This clonotype was sampled from a man aged 18 to 29 in good health and CMV-seropositive. The CDR3 DNA sequence: TGTGCCAGCAGCCCTTTCTACCCCGGAAACACCATATATTTT. This encodes CASSPFYPGNTIYF.